This TCR beta chain originates from a study of cytomegalovirus exposure and HLA in healthy donors. Overall study findings and caveats: CMV serostatus was the only recorded immune exposure for donors. The study flagged some 180 TCR beta chains as cytomegalovirus-associated.

This clone was picked up one time. Its antigen is not identified. The PCR ran on 60 Vbeta and 13 Jbeta primers. TCRdb keeps only in-frame clones here, not all; method: immunoSEQ multiplex PCR. Altogether 150,000 to 200,000 clones are present, around three quarters being singletons, with the ten largest covering about 1.7%. J gave up 6 bases and V 6 bases, and 7 bases lay outside the gene matches. The CDR3 loop spans 15 amino acids. The V gene's germline CDR1 is WSHSY and CDR2 SAAADI. J is TRBJ2-3 and V is TRBV10-2, with 12 bases identical to TRBD1. The sequence came from a woman aged 30 to 39 in good health and CMV-seronegative. Sequenced material: PBMCs. The CDR3 region has the DNA TGCGCCAGCAGCCCCGGGACAGGGGGCCCGGATACGCAGTATTTT. It codes for CASSPGTGGPDTQYF.